These 13 T cell receptor beta chains were all obtained from the same sample, sequenced in a study of Ad26.COV2.S vaccination and SARS-CoV-2 variants. Regarding treatment: roughly 19 received Ad26.COV2.S at low or high dose, single or two shots; 5 received placebo; per-sample allocation not given. All samples were drawn on day 63, counting from the first vaccine or placebo injection. Here immunoSEQ multiplex PCR was the method, and the copy in TCRdb shows in-frame clones only, minus some. The sample yields approximately 480,000 clones, around 90% seen once. This sample comprised peripheral blood, obtained in a trial of Ad26.COV2.S vaccine versus placebo. These receptors were collected from a person between 18 and 65 years old who received the Ad26.COV2.S COVID-19 vaccine or a placebo.

The chain links TRBV19 to TRBJ1-1; 8 positions agree with TRBD1. Germline-derived CDR1 and CDR2 are LNHDA and SQIVND (reference sequence). There are 15 residues in the CDR3. The V segment lost 0 bases and the J segment 6 bases; nucleotides outside the gene matches: 6. The CDR3 region has the DNA TGTGCCAGTAGTATAGATCATACAGGGGGTGCTGAAGCTTTCTTT. Its translation: CASSIDHTGGAEAFF.

The chain links TRBV7-2 to TRBJ2-1; D remains unclear. The CDR3 contains 16 residues. Trimming stripped 1 base from V and 0 bases from J, with 10 bases between. Germline CDR1 is SGHTA and CDR2 is FQGNSA. CDR3 in amino acids: CASSLDGMSSYNEQFF. In DNA, the CDR3 is TGTGCCAGCAGCTTAGACGGAATGAGCTCCTACAATGAGCAGTTCTTC.

This chain uses TRBV5-1 with TRBJ2-1, with TRBD2 matching over 9 bases. CDR1 is SGHRS and CDR2 is YFSETQ in the germline V gene. The V gene end was trimmed by 0 bases and the J gene end by 8 bases; junction bases not matched to a gene: 6. The CDR3 length is 15 residues. The DNA for the CDR3 is TGCGCCAGCAGCTTGGGGGCGGGAGGGCCCCATGAGCAGTTCTTC. It specifies CASSLGAGGPHEQFF.

This clone came up once. The chain uses TRBV23-1 and TRBJ2-7; either TRBD1 or TRBD2 may fit D (5 bases each). TRBV23-1 is designated an ORF whose function remains uncertain. The V end was cut by 6 bases, the J end by 0 bases, with 12 bases between. CDR3 length equals 14 residues. The CDR3 DNA reads as TGCGCCAGCAGCAAACCCGGGACCTCCTACGAGCAGTACTTC. As protein: CASSKPGTSYEQYF.

This clone appeared a few times. The chain couples TRBV28 to TRBJ1-5, with a possible D match to TRBD1 (5 bases). CDR3 length: 14 amino acids. Per the germline V gene, CDR1 is MDHEN and CDR2 is SYDVKM. Trimming cost V 8 bases and J 3 bases, with 14 bases left between them. CDR3 sequence: CASAGTSFNQPQHF. The DNA of the CDR3 is TGTGCCAGCGCTGGGACCTCTTTCAATCAGCCCCAGCATTTT.

The chain has TRBV7-2 and TRBJ2-7; tentative D call: TRBD2 (6 bases). V was shortened by 1 base and J by 2 bases, with 18 bases between the two germline ends. The CDR3 loop spans 17 amino acids. The germline V gene has CDR1 SGHTA and CDR2 FQGNSA. CDR3 region: CASSLGLGGLSPYEQYF. Here the CDR3 DNA reads TGTGCCAGCAGCTTAGGCTTAGGAGGGTTGAGTCCCTACGAGCAGTACTTC.

The V gene is TRBV4-2, the J gene TRBJ1-1, with 7 bases fitting TRBD1. V shed 8 bases, J shed 2 bases, and the junction held 11 bases outside the gene matches. The CDR3 length is 15 residues. From germline, CDR1 is LGHNA and CDR2 YNFKEQ. The CDR3 region has the DNA TGTGCCAGCTCGACCGGGACAGTGGGCAACACTGAAGCTTTCTTT. Protein: CASSTGTVGNTEAFF.

The chain has TRBV7-9 and TRBJ1-4; possibly TRBD1 for D (6 bases). The CDR3 consists of 15 residues. CDR1 and CDR2 from the germline V gene are SEHNR and FQNEAQ (reference sequence). V was cut by 0 bases and J by 3 bases, with 8 bases left in between. The CDR3 is CASSLAAGANEKLFF. The CDR3 nucleotides are TGTGCCAGCAGCTTAGCGGCAGGGGCTAATGAAAAACTGTTTTTT.

This CDR3 is CASSPTSGRSTDTQYF. The CDR3 DNA follows: TGTGCCAGCAGCCCGACTAGCGGGCGAAGCACAGATACGCAGTATTTT. The gene calls are TRBV5-6 and TRBJ2-3, with 10 bases lining up with TRBD2. V shed 4 bases, J shed 0 bases, and the junction held 5 bases outside the gene matches. The V gene's germline CDR1 is SGHDT and CDR2 YYEEEE. This CDR3 is built from 16 residues.

The chain is built from TRBV11-1 and TRBJ2-2; 7 nucleotides align to TRBD2. The CDR3 loop spans 17 amino acids. J gave up 0 bases and V 0 bases, and 4 bases lay outside the gene matches. Germline values: CDR1 SGHAT, CDR2 FQDESV (reference sequence). The CDR3 spells CASSLARGTANTGELFF. In DNA form, the CDR3 reads TGTGCCAGCAGCTTAGCGCGGGGGACGGCGAACACCGGGGAGCTGTTTTTT.

The V gene is TRBV3-1 (or the pseudogene TRBV3-2), the J gene TRBJ2-1; D not resolved. The CDR3 runs 15 residues. Trimming left V 1 base short and J 1 base short, with 8 bases between. Germline lookup yields CDR1 LGHDT and CDR2 YNNKEL (reference sequence). CDR3 protein: CASSQGLGSYNEQFF. CDR3 DNA sequence: TGTGCCAGCAGCCAAGGACTCGGGTCCTACAATGAGCAGTTCTTC.

The V and J genes are TRBV4-2 and TRBJ2-1; possibly TRBD1 or TRBD2 for D (5 bases each). Trimming pared 4 bases from V and 9 bases from J, leaving 13 bases between. Germline V gene sequence: CDR1 LGHNA, CDR2 YNFKEQ. This CDR3 is 13 amino acids long. Written as DNA, the CDR3 is TGTGCCAGCAGCCTACGACGGGGCGCTGAGCAGTTCTTC. Translated: CASSLRRGAEQFF.

The chain has TRBV28 and TRBJ1-3, with D hard to call. Germline loops: CDR1 MDHEN, CDR2 SYDVKM. V was cut by 2 bases and J by 3 bases, with 5 bases left in between. CDR3 length equals 13 residues. This chain's CDR3 is CASSLGVGNTIYF. As DNA, the CDR3 is TGTGCCAGCAGTTTAGGTGTTGGAAACACCATATATTTT.